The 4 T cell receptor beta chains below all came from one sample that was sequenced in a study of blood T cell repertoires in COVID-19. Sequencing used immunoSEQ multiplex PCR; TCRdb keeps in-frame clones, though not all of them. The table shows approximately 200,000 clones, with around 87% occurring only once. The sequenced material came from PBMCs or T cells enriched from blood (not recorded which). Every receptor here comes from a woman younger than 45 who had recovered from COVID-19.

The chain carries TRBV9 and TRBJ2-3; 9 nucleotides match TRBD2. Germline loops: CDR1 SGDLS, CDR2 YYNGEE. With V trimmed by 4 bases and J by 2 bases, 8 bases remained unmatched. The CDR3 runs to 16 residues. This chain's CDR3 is CASSISTSGNTDTQYF. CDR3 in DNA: TGTGCCAGCAGCATCTCGACTAGCGGAAACACAGATACGCAGTATTTT.

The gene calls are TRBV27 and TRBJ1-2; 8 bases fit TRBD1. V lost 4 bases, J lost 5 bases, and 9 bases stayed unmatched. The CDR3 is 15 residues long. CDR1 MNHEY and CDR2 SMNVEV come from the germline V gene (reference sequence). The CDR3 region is CASSSGQGIVYGYTF. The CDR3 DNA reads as TGTGCCAGCAGTTCAGGACAGGGTATCGTTTATGGCTACACCTTC.

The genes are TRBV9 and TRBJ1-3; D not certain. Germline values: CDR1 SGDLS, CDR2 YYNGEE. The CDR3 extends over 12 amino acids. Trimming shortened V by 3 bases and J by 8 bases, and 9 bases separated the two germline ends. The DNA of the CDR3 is TGTGCCAGCAGCGCCGGTCCCGACACCATATATTTT. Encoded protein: CASSAGPDTIYF.

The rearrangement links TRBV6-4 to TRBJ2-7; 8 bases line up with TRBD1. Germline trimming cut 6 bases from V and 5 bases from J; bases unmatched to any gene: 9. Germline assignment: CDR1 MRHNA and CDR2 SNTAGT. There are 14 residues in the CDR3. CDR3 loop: CASSQGAEGHEQYF. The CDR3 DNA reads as TGTGCCAGCAGCCAGGGGGCGGAGGGCCACGAGCAGTACTTC.